The present T cell receptor beta chain was sequenced within a study of T cells in narcolepsy. About the research overall: Donors had narcolepsy type 1 or type 2, or were healthy controls.

The count of this clone is one. TCRdb's copy holds only in-frame clones and misses some; the assay was immunoSEQ multiplex PCR. The data contain 25,000 to 30,000 clones, approximately 87% of them singletons. The CDR3 has 14 residues. The V segment lost 1 base and the J segment 7 bases; nucleotides outside the gene matches: 4. CDR1 is SGHTA, CDR2 FQGTGA, per germline. V is TRBV7-3 and J is TRBJ2-1, with 7 bases aligning to TRBD1. The sequenced material came from memory (CD45RA-) CD4+ T cells from blood. This TCR was recovered from a human donor in good health. For the CDR3, the DNA is TGTGCCAGCAGCTTAAATGGACAGGCAAATGAGCAGTTCTTC. Encoded protein: CASSLNGQANEQFF.